This record covers a single TCR beta chain. Its antigen is not identified. These data come from a study of radiation and T cells in renal cell carcinoma. Points from the study as a whole: In blood, top tumor clones expanded by 2 weeks, shrinking by 4. No pretreatment tumor biopsies were available for baseline clonotypes.

Sequenced by immunoSEQ multiplex PCR; TCRdb stores in-frame clones only, minus some. This table has approximately 63,000 clones, approximately 80% appearing once. Time point specified: baseline pretreatment blood. Treatment here: 15 Gy SBRT to primary tumor, nephrectomy 4 weeks later. This sequence originates from a man in his fifties or sixties with renal cell carcinoma. Sequencing used blood, obtained from a patient whose treatment included radiotherapy and nephrectomy.

The CDR3 protein is CASSLGDRGSYEQYF. In DNA, the CDR3 is TGTGCCAGCAGCTTGGGCGACAGGGGCTCCTACGAGCAGTACTTC. The J gene is TRBJ2-7, the V gene TRBV5-4; 8 nucleotides line up with TRBD1. CDR3 length: 15 residues. V lost 0 bases, J lost 0 bases, and 2 bases stayed unmatched. The germline CDR1 and CDR2 sequences are SGHNT and YYREEE (reference sequence).